One and the same sample provided the 31 T cell receptor beta chains below, sequenced in a study of T cell responses to AZD1222 COVID-19 vaccine. The data were produced by immunoSEQ multiplex PCR, yet TCRdb's version contains in-frame clones alone and is incomplete. There are about 92,000 clones in the sample; around 86% occur only once, and roughly 10% lies in the top ten. The material was peripheral blood, obtained on day 0 of AZD1222 vaccination. These receptors originate from an adult in good health.

This chain links TRBV7-9 with TRBJ1-5, with D possibly TRBD1 on 6 matching bases. CDR1 and CDR2 (germline): SEHNR, FQNEAQ (reference sequence). The CDR3 totals 15 residues. Trimming left V 3 bases short and J 2 bases short, with 11 bases between. The CDR3 DNA follows: TGTGCCAGCAGCTTCGAGGGGGAAGGCAATCAGCCCCAGCATTTT. Translating gives CASSFEGEGNQPQHF.

This chain connects TRBV19 to TRBJ1-5; the D gene is possibly TRBD1 (5 bases). Germline loops: CDR1 LNHDA, CDR2 SQIVND (reference sequence). V was clipped by 6 bases and J by 2 bases, with 11 bases between them. This CDR3 has 14 residues. The CDR3 reads CASRGEVGNQPQHF. The DNA of the CDR3 is TGTGCCAGTAGAGGGGAGGTAGGCAATCAGCCCCAGCATTTT. Using reference TRBV19 and TRBJ1-5 for the parts outside the CDR3, the full variable domain is DGGITQSPKYLFRKEGQNVTLSCEQNLNHDAMYWYRQDPGQGLRLIYYSQIVNDFQKGDIAEGYSVSREKKESFPLTVTSAQKNPTAFYLCASRGEVGNQPQHFGDGTRLSIL.

This chain connects TRBV5-1 to TRBJ2-4; no firm D call. Germline values: CDR1 SGHRS, CDR2 YFSETQ. CDR3 length: 18 amino acids. V lost 4 bases to trimming and J lost 3 bases, with 23 bases between them. For the CDR3, the DNA is TGCGCCAGCAGCCGAACATTGACCACTGCCCGAGACAAAAACATTCAGTACTTC. It translates to CASSRTLTTARDKNIQYF. The full variable domain, its missing parts supplied by reference TRBV5-1 and TRBJ2-4, is KAGVTQTPRYLIKTRGQQVTLSCSPISGHRSVSWYQQTPGQGLQFLFEYFSETQRNKGNFPGRFSGRQFSNSRSEMNVSTLELGDSALYLCASSRTLTTARDKNIQYFGAGTRLSVL.

This rearrangement joins TRBV11-2 to TRBJ2-1, with TRBD2 identical over 9 bases. Looked up from germline, CDR1 is SGHAT and CDR2 is FQNNGV. With V trimmed by 1 base and J by 6 bases, 10 bases remained unmatched. The CDR3 covers 17 residues. This CDR3 reads CASSLGLSSGGSNEQFF. The CDR3 DNA reads TGTGCCAGCAGCTTAGGGTTGAGCAGCGGGGGGTCCAATGAGCAGTTCTTC.

J is TRBJ2-7 and V is TRBV5-1; D is uncertain. V lost 0 bases and J 0 bases, leaving 13 bases between the germline ends. Germline-derived CDR1 and CDR2 are SGHRS and YFSETQ. This CDR3 is 16 amino acids long. The CDR3 DNA is TGCGCCAGCAGCTTGGACCCAGGAGAAAACTCCTACGAGCAGTACTTC. Protein: CASSLDPGENSYEQYF.

The chain links TRBV5-1 to TRBJ1-1; no reliable D call. The V gene's germline CDR1 is SGHRS and CDR2 YFSETQ. The CDR3 extends over 13 amino acids. V lost 7 bases and J lost 5, with 15 bases in between. The CDR3 spells CASGTTTATEAFF. The CDR3 bases are TGCGCCAGCGGAACTACCACGGCTACTGAAGCTTTCTTT.

The chain carries TRBV11-3 and TRBJ2-2; a weak D match, TRBD2 (5 bases). This CDR3 contains 15 residues. From germline, CDR1 is SGHNT and CDR2 YENEEA. Trimming cost V 2 bases and J 4 bases, with 11 bases left between them. This CDR3 is CASSLSGFGTGELFF. In DNA, the CDR3 is TGTGCCAGCAGCTTATCGGGGTTCGGCACCGGGGAGCTGTTTTTT. The entire variable domain, with the rest obtained from reference TRBV11-3 and TRBJ2-2, is as follows: EAGVVQSPRYKIIEKKQPVAFWCNPISGHNTLYWYLQNLGQGPELLIRYENEEAVDDSQLPKDRFSAERLKGVDSTLKIQPAELGDSAVYLCASSLSGFGTGELFFGEGSRLTVL.

The rearrangement links TRBV7-9 to TRBJ2-3; D not certain. This CDR3 comprises 13 residues. Trimming stripped 9 bases from V and 6 bases from J, with 16 bases between. Germline CDR1 and CDR2: SEHNR and FQNEAQ (reference sequence). The CDR3 spells CASSGPVRDTQYF. Here the CDR3 DNA reads TGTGCCAGTAGTGGGCCGGTGAGGGATACGCAGTATTTT.

The chain employs TRBV5-4 and TRBJ1-2; TRBD1 matches at 12 bases. The junction had 13 bases not matched to a gene; V was cut back by 3 bases and J by 7 bases. This CDR3 spans 17 amino acids. Germline lookup yields CDR1 SGHNT and CDR2 YYREEE (reference sequence). CDR3 residues: CASSSPGQGARGLGYTF. Written as DNA, the CDR3 is TGTGCCAGCAGCTCTCCGGGACAGGGGGCGCGAGGGCTTGGCTACACCTTC. Filled out from reference TRBV5-4 and TRBJ1-2, the complete variable domain reads ETGVTQSPTHLIKTRGQQVTLRCSSQSGHNTVSWYQQALGQGPQFIFQYYREEENGRGNFPPRFSGLQFPNYSSELNVNALELDDSALYLCASSSPGQGARGLGYTFGSGTRLTVV.

The chain links TRBV2 to TRBJ1-2; no reliable D call. The CDR3 consists of 14 residues. Trimming removed 7 bases at V and 5 bases at J, with 17 bases between. Germline CDR1 and CDR2: SNHLY and FYNNEI. The DNA of the CDR3 is TGTGCCAGCATAGGGTCTCTTACCGGGTATGGCTACACCTTC. This gives the protein CASIGSLTGYGYTF.

This chain links TRBV15 with TRBJ1-2; tentative D call: TRBD1 (6 bases). V was clipped by 0 bases and J by 8 bases, with 16 bases between them. There are 15 residues in the CDR3. Looked up from germline, CDR1 is LNHNV and CDR2 is YYDKDF (reference sequence). The CDR3 DNA sequence: TGTGCCACCAGCAGAGATCGTCCGGGGGCCTGGGGCTACACCTTC. This translates into CATSRDRPGAWGYTF.

This chain's CDR3 is CASSRTGDNSPLHF. The CDR3 bases are TGTGCCAGTAGCAGGACAGGCGATAATTCACCCCTCCACTTT. This chain connects TRBV19 to TRBJ1-6; TRBD1 matches 7 bases. The CDR3 sequence is 14 residues long. Germline CDR1 is LNHDA and CDR2 is SQIVND (reference sequence). The V gene end was trimmed by 6 bases and the J gene end by 5 bases; junction bases not matched to a gene: 4.

The rearrangement joins TRBV2 to TRBJ2-2, with 8 nucleotides matching TRBD1. CDR3 size: 16 residues. Germline CDR1 is SNHLY and CDR2 is FYNNEI. With 5 bases clipped from V and 0 bases from J, the junction kept 5 bases outside the gene matches. The DNA of the CDR3 is TGTGCCAGCAGTCCACAGGGGGGCGCGAACACCGGGGAGCTGTTTTTT. This codes for CASSPQGGANTGELFF. The full variable domain, its missing parts supplied by reference TRBV2 and TRBJ2-2, is EPEVTQTPSHQVTQMGQEVILRCVPISNHLYFYWYRQILGQKVEFLVSFYNNEISEKSEIFDDQFSVERPDGSNFTLKIRSTKLEDSAMYFCASSPQGGANTGELFFGEGSRLTVL.

This chain connects TRBV19 to TRBJ2-2; perhaps TRBD2 as D (6 bases). CDR3 length: 13 residues. V was cut by 7 bases and J by 5 bases, with 11 bases left in between. The germline CDR1 and CDR2 sequences are LNHDA and SQIVND (reference sequence). The CDR3 is CASKQGGTGELFF. CDR3 sequence (DNA): TGTGCCAGTAAGCAGGGAGGAACCGGGGAGCTGTTTTTT.

The rearrangement uses TRBV6-5 and TRBJ1-4, with no clear D. Trimming took off 6 bases at V and 8 bases at J, with 13 bases between the two ends. The CDR3 is made up of 13 amino acids. CDR1 MNHEY and CDR2 SVGAGI come from the germline V gene. The CDR3 nucleotides read TGTGCCAGCAGGGGGTACCCCGGGGAAAAACTGTTTTTT. Translated: CASRGYPGEKLFF.

CDR3 in amino acids: CASERNRNTGELFF. The CDR3 DNA sequence: TGTGCCAGCGAACGTAACAGGAACACCGGGGAGCTGTTTTTT. V and J are TRBV19 and TRBJ2-2; D uncertain. The CDR3 has 14 residues. Germline CDR1 reads LNHDA; CDR2 reads SQIVND (reference sequence). V lost 9 bases and J 1 base, leaving 12 bases between the germline ends.

This sequence joins TRBV6-1 and TRBJ2-7, with 7 bases identical to TRBD2. CDR3 length: 13 residues. With V trimmed by 2 bases and J by 6 bases, 4 bases remained unmatched. The germline gives CDR1 MNHNS, CDR2 SASEGT. CDR3 in amino acids: CASSEWGGSEQYF. DNA of the CDR3: TGTGCCAGCAGTGAATGGGGGGGTTCCGAGCAGTACTTC.

The V gene is TRBV5-4, the J gene TRBJ2-1, with D possibly being TRBD1 (5 bases). The CDR3 covers 15 residues. Looked up from germline, CDR1 is SGHNT and CDR2 is YYREEE (reference sequence). Between the trimmed V and J ends, which lost 3 bases and 2 bases, there was a span of 12 bases. The CDR3 spells CASSSDTSPYNEQFF. CDR3 nucleotides: TGTGCCAGCAGCTCGGACACGAGTCCCTACAATGAGCAGTTCTTC.

This clone was counted a few times. This chain uses TRBV19 with TRBJ2-5; TRBD1 agrees at 7 bases. V was pared by 1 base and J by 1 base, with 3 bases of the junction left unmatched. The length of the CDR3 is 15 residues. The germline CDR1 and CDR2 sequences are LNHDA and SQIVND (reference sequence). CDR3 sequence (DNA): TGTGCCAGTAGTATAGGAGACAGGGCCCAAGAGACCCAGTACTTC. Its translation: CASSIGDRAQETQYF.

The V and J genes are TRBV7-9 and TRBJ2-1; D is ambiguous. The germline gives CDR1 SEHNR, CDR2 FQNEAQ (reference sequence). The CDR3 sequence is 15 residues long. Deletions cut 2 bases from V and 0 bases from J, with 8 bases between. In nucleotides, the CDR3 is TGTGCCAGCAGCTTATGGGGATCCTCCTACAATGAGCAGTTCTTC. Its translation is CASSLWGSSYNEQFF.

V is TRBV11-2 and J is TRBJ2-1; tentative D call: TRBD2 (5 bases). CDR1 is SGHAT, CDR2 FQNNGV, per germline. With 5 bases removed from V and 4 bases from J, the gap between germline ends came to 6 bases. The CDR3 totals 12 residues. The CDR3 DNA follows: TGTGCCAGCAGCGGGAGTTACAATGAGCAGTTCTTC. Translating gives CASSGSYNEQFF.

The chain couples TRBV19 to TRBJ2-7; D may be TRBD1 (6 bases). CDR3 length equals 14 residues. V lost 2 bases and J 7 bases, leaving 15 bases between the germline ends. The V gene's germline CDR1 is LNHDA and CDR2 SQIVND (reference sequence). CDR3: CASSITGRSGEQYF. The CDR3 region has the DNA TGTGCCAGTAGTATAACAGGGAGATCGGGGGAGCAGTACTTC.

This rearrangement joins TRBV19 to TRBJ2-7; D is ambiguous. Trimming removed 5 bases from V and 3 bases from J, with 17 bases in between. Per germline, CDR1 LNHDA and CDR2 SQIVND (reference sequence). The length of the CDR3 is 15 residues. CDR3 nucleotide sequence: TGTGCCAGTAGTCCCCTGGGTAGCAGGAGCTACGAGCAGTACTTC. Translated, it gives CASSPLGSRSYEQYF.

This chain joins TRBV15 and TRBJ1-4; D unclear. CDR3 length equals 15 residues. The germline V and J ends were trimmed by 8 bases and 1 base, with 14 bases remaining between them. Looked up from germline, CDR1 is LNHNV and CDR2 is YYDKDF (reference sequence). DNA for the CDR3: TGTGCCACCCAAAGTAGGACGCGAACTAATGAAAAACTGTTTTTT. Protein sequence: CATQSRTRTNEKLFF.

The gene calls are TRBV12-2 and TRBJ2-3; the DNA was not used to check the table's D call, TRBD2. TRBV12-2 is a documented pseudogene. The CDR3 has 14 amino acids. The chain's CDR3 is CASRLVTSVDTQYF. The CDR3 coding sequence is TGTGCAAGTCGCTTAGTTACTAGTGTAGATACGCAGTATTTT.

The rearrangement links TRBV10-1 to TRBJ2-3; 10 bases align to TRBD1. After removal of 6 bases from V and 0 bases from J, the junction contained 9 bases not matched to a gene. This CDR3 is built from 17 residues. CDR1 and CDR2 from the germline V gene are WNHNN and SYGVQD (reference sequence). CDR3 protein: CASSSGQGSGSTDTQYF. CDR3 bases: TGCGCCAGCAGCTCGGGACAGGGGTCTGGCAGCACAGATACGCAGTATTTT.

The J gene is TRBJ1-4, the V gene TRBV28; D remains ambiguous. CDR3 size: 11 residues. Germline values: CDR1 MDHEN, CDR2 SYDVKM. With 3 bases removed from V and 7 bases from J, the gap between germline ends came to 3 bases. CDR3 in DNA: TGTGCCAGCAGTTTTTTTGAAAAACTGTTTTTT. This translates into CASSFFEKLFF.

The V gene is TRBV28, the J gene TRBJ1-1; no firm D call. V shed 1 base and J shed 10 bases, with 16 bases lying between them. CDR3 length: 14 amino acids. Germline V gene sequence: CDR1 MDHEN, CDR2 SYDVKM. As DNA, the CDR3 is TGTGCCAGCAGTTTATCGGGCCCGCCGTTAGCAGCTTTCTTT. Translation: CASSLSGPPLAAFF.

V and J are TRBV6-5 and TRBJ1-2; 8 nucleotides agree with TRBD1. The CDR3 length is 15 residues. Losses at the gene ends were 6 bases for V and 4 bases for J; bases not matched to a gene: 10. Germline V gene data show CDR1 as MNHEY and CDR2 as SVGAGI. CDR3 nucleotide sequence: TGTGCCAGCAGCCTGGAGACAGGGGATGGCTATGGCTACACCTTC. It encodes CASSLETGDGYGYTF.

The chain carries TRBV5-1 and TRBJ2-2; D tentatively fits TRBD1 or TRBD2 (6 bases each). V lost 6 bases and J lost 5, with 14 bases in between. Per the germline V gene, CDR1 is SGHRS and CDR2 is YFSETQ. There are 14 residues in the CDR3. CDR3 coding DNA: TGCGCCAGCATGGGGGGCGCGGAGACCGGGGAGCTGTTTTTT. Its translation is CASMGGAETGELFF.

This clone was observed a single time. The J gene is TRBJ1-5, the V gene TRBV7-8; D is uncertain. From germline, CDR1 is SGHVS and CDR2 FQNEAQ. Between the trimmed V and J ends, which lost 5 bases and 4 bases, there was a span of 12 bases. The CDR3 loop spans 14 amino acids. The CDR3 loop reads CASSPRSPNQPQHF. The CDR3, as DNA: TGTGCCAGCAGCCCCCGCTCTCCGAATCAGCCCCAGCATTTT. The entire variable domain, with the rest obtained from reference TRBV7-8 and TRBJ1-5, is as follows: GAGVSQSPRYKVAKRGQDVALRCDPISGHVSLFWYQQALGQGPEFLTYFQNEAQLDKSGLPSDRFFAERPEGSVSTLKIQRTQQEDSAVYLCASSPRSPNQPQHFGDGTRLSIL.